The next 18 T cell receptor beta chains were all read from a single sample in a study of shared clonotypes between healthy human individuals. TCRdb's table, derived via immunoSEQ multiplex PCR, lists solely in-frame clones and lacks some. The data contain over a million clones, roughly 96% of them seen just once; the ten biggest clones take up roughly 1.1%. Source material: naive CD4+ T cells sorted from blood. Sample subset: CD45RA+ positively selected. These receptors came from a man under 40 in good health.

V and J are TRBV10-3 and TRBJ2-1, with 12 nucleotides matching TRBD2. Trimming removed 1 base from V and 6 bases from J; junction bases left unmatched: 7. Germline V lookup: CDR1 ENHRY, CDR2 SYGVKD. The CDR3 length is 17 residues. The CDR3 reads CAISELLTSGSPNEQFF. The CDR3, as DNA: TGTGCCATCAGTGAGTTACTGACTAGCGGGAGCCCCAATGAGCAGTTCTTC.

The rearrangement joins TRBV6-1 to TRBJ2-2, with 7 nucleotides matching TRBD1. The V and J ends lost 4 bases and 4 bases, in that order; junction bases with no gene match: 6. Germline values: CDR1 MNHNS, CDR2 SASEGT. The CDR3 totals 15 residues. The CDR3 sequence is CASSVQGSGTGELFF. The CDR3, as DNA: TGTGCCAGCAGTGTACAGGGGTCGGGCACCGGGGAGCTGTTTTTT.

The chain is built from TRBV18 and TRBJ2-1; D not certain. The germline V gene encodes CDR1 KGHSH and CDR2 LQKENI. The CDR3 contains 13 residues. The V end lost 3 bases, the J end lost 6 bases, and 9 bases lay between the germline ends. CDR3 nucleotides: TGTGCCAGCTCACCGAACACGGGCAATGAGCAGTTCTTC. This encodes CASSPNTGNEQFF.

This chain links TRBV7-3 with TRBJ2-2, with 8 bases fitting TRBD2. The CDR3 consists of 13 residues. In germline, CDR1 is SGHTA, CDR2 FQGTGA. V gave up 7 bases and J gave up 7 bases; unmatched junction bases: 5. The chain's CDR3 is CASKGGRHGELFF. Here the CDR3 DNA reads TGTGCCAGCAAAGGCGGGAGGCACGGGGAGCTGTTTTTT.

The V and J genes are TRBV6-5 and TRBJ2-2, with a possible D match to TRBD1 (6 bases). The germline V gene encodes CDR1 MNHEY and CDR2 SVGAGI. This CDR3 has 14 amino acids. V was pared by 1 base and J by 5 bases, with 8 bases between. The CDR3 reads CASSYLQGTGELFF. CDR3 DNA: TGTGCCAGCAGTTACTTACAGGGAACCGGGGAGCTGTTTTTT.

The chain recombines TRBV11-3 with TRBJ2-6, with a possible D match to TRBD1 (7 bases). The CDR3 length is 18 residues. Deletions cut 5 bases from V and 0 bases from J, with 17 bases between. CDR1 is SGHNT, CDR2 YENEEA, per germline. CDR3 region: CASSPYSGGSSGANVLTF. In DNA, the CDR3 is TGTGCCAGCAGCCCCTATTCAGGGGGGTCCTCTGGGGCCAACGTCCTGACTTTC.

The CDR3 here is CASSIGLANTGELFF. The CDR3 nucleotides read TGCGCCAGCAGCATTGGACTAGCGAACACCGGGGAGCTGTTTTTT. This chain links TRBV5-1 with TRBJ2-2; 7 bases are shared with TRBD2. Unmatched junction bases numbered 3, after V lost 4 bases and J lost 0 bases. The CDR3 spans 15 residues. CDR1 is SGHRS, CDR2 YFSETQ, per germline.

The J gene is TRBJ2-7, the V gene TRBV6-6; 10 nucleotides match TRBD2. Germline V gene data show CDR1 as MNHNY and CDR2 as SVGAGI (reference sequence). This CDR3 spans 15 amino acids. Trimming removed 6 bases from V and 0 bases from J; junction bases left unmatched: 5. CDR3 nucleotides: TGTGCCAGCAGGGAAGGACTAGCGGCCTCCTACGAGCAGTACTTC. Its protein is CASREGLAASYEQYF.

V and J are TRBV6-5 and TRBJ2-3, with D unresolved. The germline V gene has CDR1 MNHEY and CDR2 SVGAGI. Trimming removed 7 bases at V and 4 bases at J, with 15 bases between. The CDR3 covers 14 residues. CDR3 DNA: TGTGCCAGCAACCTCCGAGGTCGGGCAGATACGCAGTATTTT. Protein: CASNLRGRADTQYF.

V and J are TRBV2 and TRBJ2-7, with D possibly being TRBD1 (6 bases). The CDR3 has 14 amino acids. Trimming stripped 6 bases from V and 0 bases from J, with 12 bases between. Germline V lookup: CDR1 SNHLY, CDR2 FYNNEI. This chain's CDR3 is CASSLTGSSYEQYF. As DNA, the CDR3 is TGTGCCAGCAGCTTGACAGGAAGCTCCTACGAGCAGTACTTC.

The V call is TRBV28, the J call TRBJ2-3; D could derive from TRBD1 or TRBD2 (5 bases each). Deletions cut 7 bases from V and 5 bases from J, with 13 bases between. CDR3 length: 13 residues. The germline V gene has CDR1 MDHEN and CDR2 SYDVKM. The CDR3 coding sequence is TGTGCCAGCACCTATCAGGGAGTAGATACGCAGTATTTT. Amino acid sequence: CASTYQGVDTQYF.

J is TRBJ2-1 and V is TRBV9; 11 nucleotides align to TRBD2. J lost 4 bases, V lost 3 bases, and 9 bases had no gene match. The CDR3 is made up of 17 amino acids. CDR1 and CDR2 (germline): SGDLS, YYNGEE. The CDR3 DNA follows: TGTGCCAGCAGCGCGCTAGCGGGAGGAATGAGGTACAATGAGCAGTTCTTC. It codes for CASSALAGGMRYNEQFF.

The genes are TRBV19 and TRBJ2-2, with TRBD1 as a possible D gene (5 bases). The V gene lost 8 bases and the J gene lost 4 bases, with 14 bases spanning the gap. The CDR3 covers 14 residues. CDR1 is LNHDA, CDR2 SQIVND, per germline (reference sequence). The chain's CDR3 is CASGRGWGTGELFF. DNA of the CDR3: TGTGCCAGTGGAAGGGGTTGGGGCACCGGGGAGCTGTTTTTT. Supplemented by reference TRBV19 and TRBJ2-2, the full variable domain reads DGGITQSPKYLFRKEGQNVTLSCEQNLNHDAMYWYRQDPGQGLRLIYYSQIVNDFQKGDIAEGYSVSREKKESFPLTVTSAQKNPTAFYLCASGRGWGTGELFFGEGSRLTVL.

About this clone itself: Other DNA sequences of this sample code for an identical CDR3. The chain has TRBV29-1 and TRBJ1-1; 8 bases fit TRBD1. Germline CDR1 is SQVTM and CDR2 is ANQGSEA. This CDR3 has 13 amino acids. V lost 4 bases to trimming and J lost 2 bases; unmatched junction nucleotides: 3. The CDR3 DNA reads TGCAGCGTTGCCAGGGGGCTTAACACTGAAGCTTTCTTT. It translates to CSVARGLNTEAFF.

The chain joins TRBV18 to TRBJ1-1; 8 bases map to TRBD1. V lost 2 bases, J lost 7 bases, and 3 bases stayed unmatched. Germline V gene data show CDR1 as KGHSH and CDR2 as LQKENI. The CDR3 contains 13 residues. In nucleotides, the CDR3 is TGTGCCAGCTCACCAGCGGACAGGGTTGAAGCTTTCTTT. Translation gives CASSPADRVEAFF. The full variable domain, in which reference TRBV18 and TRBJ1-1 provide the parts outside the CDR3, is NAGVMQNPRHLVRRRGQEARLRCSPMKGHSHVYWYRQLPEEGLKFMVYLQKENIIDESGMPKERFSAEFPKEGPSILRIQQVVRGDSAAYFCASSPADRVEAFFGQGTRLTVV.

CDR3 protein: CASSWRFNQPQHF. The CDR3 coding sequence is TGTGCCAGCAGTTGGAGATTCAATCAGCCCCAGCATTTT. The chain employs TRBV28 and TRBJ1-5; no definite D call. The CDR3 has 13 amino acids. In germline, CDR1 is MDHEN, CDR2 SYDVKM. V shed 4 bases and J shed 3 bases, with 7 bases lying between them.

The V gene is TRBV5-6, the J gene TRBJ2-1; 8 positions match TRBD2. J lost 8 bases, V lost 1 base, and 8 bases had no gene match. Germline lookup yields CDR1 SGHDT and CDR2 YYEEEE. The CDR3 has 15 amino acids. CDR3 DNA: TGTGCCAGCAGCTTGTCGGCCAGCGGGAGCTATGAGCAGTTCTTC. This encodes CASSLSASGSYEQFF.

CDR3 in DNA: TGTGCCAGCAGCCACCTCAGACAGGGAATCGAGCAGTACTTC. It specifies CASSHLRQGIEQYF. The chain employs TRBV14 and TRBJ2-7, with 7 bases identical to TRBD1. CDR3 size: 14 residues. Trimming took 3 bases from V and 6 from J; bases not matched to a gene: 8. Germline CDR1 SGHDN, CDR2 FVKESK.